This T cell receptor (beta chain) emerged from a study of blood T cell repertoires in COVID-19. Original processing notes: Nucleated cell number was recorded as an estimate derived from reference gene primer amplification. Profiled with immunoSEQ multiplex PCR; TCRdb holds only in-frame clones, not every one. That table is the source of V, J and clone size, and D and trimming were worked out from the DNA. The top ten hold under 6% of the sample, which has around 77,000 clones, roughly 85% seen once. The sample was peripheral blood. The TCR originated in a man older than 75 with acute or convalescent COVID-19.

CDR3 amino acids: CASSQTLDRELEFYGYTF. The DNA of the CDR3 is TGTGCCAGCAGCCAAACTTTGGACAGGGAATTGGAATTCTATGGCTACACCTTC. The chain employs TRBV16 and TRBJ1-2; TRBD1 aligns across 8 bases. V lost 2 bases and J lost 4; bases outside the gene matches: 15. In germline, CDR1 is KGHSY, CDR2 FQNENV. This CDR3 contains 18 residues.